This T cell receptor beta chain was retrieved from a study of CD8 T cells in ankylosing spondylitis. The CDR3 spans 16 residues. V shed 1 base and J shed 2 bases, with 12 bases lying between them. Quantitative 5'-RACE with molecular barcodes was used to make the TCR beta libraries. Each CDR3 protein is one row after TCRdb ran MiXCR on the 5' RACE reads. The sample contains over 700,000 distinct CDR3 sequences, about 20% of which appear only once. Study results and caveats: Some of the motif variants had earlier been found in reactive arthritis patients' fluid and blood. Clones linked to disease, bearing a CD8+ phenotype, were relatively rare in peripheral blood. There was a TCR beta motif, made of 7 or 8 highly homologous variants, that appeared characteristic of ankylosing spondylitis blood. Reportedly, matched ankylosing spondylitis synovial fluid was significantly enriched for disease-linked clones.

This clonotype was seen a handful of times. Its specificity is not known. This TCR was sampled from a male donor with ankylosing spondylitis. The J gene is TRBJ2-1, the V gene TRBV12-3 or TRBV12-4; tentatively, D is TRBD1 or TRBD2 (5 bases each). Material for sequencing was blood, either unsorted or a sorted T cell fraction (not recorded which). The CDR3 DNA follows: TGTGCCAGCAGTTTAGGAGGGCAGGGCGCCTACAATGAGCAGTTCTTC. Translating it yields CASSLGGQGAYNEQFF.